This entry lists 17 T cell receptor beta chains sequenced from one sample in a study of T cell responses to AZD1222 COVID-19 vaccine. Assay: immunoSEQ multiplex PCR; the TCRdb copy retains only in-frame clones and omits some. The sample carries about 150,000 clones, roughly nine tenths recorded once. The sequences come from peripheral blood, collected 28 days after the second AZD1222 dose. The receptors were sampled from an adult who received the AZD1222 COVID-19 vaccine.

The rearrangement links TRBV28 to TRBJ1-2; no clear D. Trimming cost V 6 bases and J 8 bases, with 13 bases left between them. From germline, CDR1 is MDHEN and CDR2 SYDVKM. This CDR3 region has 12 residues. The CDR3 nucleotides are TGTGCCAGCAGCCTCCGATTGGCCGGCTACACCTTC. Its translation: CASSLRLAGYTF.

This chain links TRBV27 with TRBJ2-7; TRBD1 agrees at 8 bases. Per germline, CDR1 MNHEY and CDR2 SMNVEV (reference sequence). Unmatched junction bases numbered 10, after V lost 7 bases and J lost 5 bases. CDR3 length: 14 residues. The CDR3 region has the DNA TGTGCCAGCAAAAACGGACAGGGTTTTCACGAGCAGTACTTC. This encodes CASKNGQGFHEQYF.

The genes are TRBV10-2 and TRBJ1-2, with 7 bases identical to TRBD1. The CDR3 length is 15 residues. V gave up 2 bases and J gave up 4 bases; unmatched junction bases: 7. Germline values: CDR1 WSHSY, CDR2 SAAADI. In DNA, the CDR3 is TGCGCCAGCAGTGAGAGACAGGGTGTAGGCTATGGCTACACCTTC. Translated, it gives CASSERQGVGYGYTF.

This chain connects TRBV20-1 to TRBJ2-7; a weak D match, TRBD2 (5 bases). V was shortened by 5 bases and J by 0 bases, with 5 bases between the two germline ends. The CDR3 contains 11 residues. The germline V gene has CDR1 DFQATT and CDR2 SNEGSKA (reference sequence). The DNA for the CDR3 is TGCAGTGCTCGGGGCTCCTACGAGCAGTACTTC. Encoded protein: CSARGSYEQYF.

The chain links TRBV18 to TRBJ2-1; 11 bases agree with TRBD1. Trimming at V came to 3 bases and at J to 3 bases, leaving 1 base not matched to a gene. The CDR3 covers 15 residues. Germline CDR1 KGHSH, CDR2 LQKENI. The CDR3 is CASSPGTGGYNEQFF. CDR3 DNA: TGTGCCAGCTCACCGGGGACAGGGGGCTACAATGAGCAGTTCTTC.

CDR3 in DNA: TGTGCCAGCAGCCGTCTTGGGCGGTTCTCTGGAAACACCATATATTTT. Encoded protein: CASSRLGRFSGNTIYF. The genes are TRBV5-4 and TRBJ1-3; D unresolved. Germline CDR1 and CDR2: SGHNT and YYREEE (reference sequence). V dropped 4 bases and J dropped 0 bases, with 14 bases sitting between them. The CDR3 spans 16 residues.

The CDR3 region has the DNA TGTGCCAGCGATCTAATGCCAGGGAACACTGAAGCTTTCTTT. As protein: CASDLMPGNTEAFF. The chain joins TRBV6-6 to TRBJ1-1; no clear D gene. V was cut by 8 bases and J by 1 base, with 14 bases left in between. The germline gives CDR1 MNHNY, CDR2 SVGAGI (reference sequence). This CDR3 is built from 14 residues.

The CDR3 spells CASSFGGPYEQYF. As DNA, the CDR3 is TGTGCCAGCAGTTTCGGGGGGCCCTACGAGCAGTACTTC. The gene calls are TRBV28 and TRBJ2-7; D is perhaps TRBD2 (7 bases). Germline V lookup: CDR1 MDHEN, CDR2 SYDVKM. V lost 3 bases, J lost 2 bases, and 8 bases lay in between. This CDR3 is 13 amino acids long.

This chain connects TRBV19 to TRBJ1-1; no clear D gene. Germline V lookup: CDR1 LNHDA, CDR2 SQIVND (reference sequence). V lost 4 bases to trimming and J lost 4 bases, with 13 bases between them. There are 14 residues in the CDR3. The CDR3 DNA follows: TGTGCCAGTAGTACTGATCGGGGAGGCACTGAAGCTTTCTTT. It encodes CASSTDRGGTEAFF.

The chain joins TRBV5-1 to TRBJ1-1, with 10 bases lining up with TRBD1. CDR1 SGHRS and CDR2 YFSETQ come from the germline V gene. The CDR3 loop spans 16 amino acids. Trimming removed 4 bases from V and 3 bases from J; junction bases left unmatched: 9. The chain's CDR3 is CASSPGTGVRDTEAFF. In nucleotides, the CDR3 is TGCGCCAGCAGCCCTGGGACAGGGGTAAGGGACACTGAAGCTTTCTTT.

The chain links TRBV7-6 to TRBJ1-2, with 8 bases that match TRBD1. V dropped 5 bases and J dropped 3; count of bases not matched to a gene: 8. CDR1 is SGHVS, CDR2 FNYEAQ, per germline. The CDR3 is 15 amino acids. Here the CDR3 DNA reads TGTGCCAGCAGCCCGAAACAGGGGGATGACTATGGCTACACCTTC. This codes for CASSPKQGDDYGYTF.

The chain couples TRBV10-2 to TRBJ2-7, with D possibly being TRBD1 or TRBD2 (5 bases each). Germline CDR1 and CDR2: WSHSY and SAAADI. The CDR3 consists of 17 residues. V was shortened by 4 bases and J by 0 bases, with 19 bases between the two germline ends. The CDR3 DNA sequence: TGCGCCAGCAGTGGGGGGTGGGGCGATCCCCGCTCCTACGAGCAGTACTTC. Protein: CASSGGWGDPRSYEQYF.

The V call is TRBV5-4, the J call TRBJ1-2, with 8 bases lining up with TRBD1. The V and J ends lost 4 bases and 4 bases, in that order; junction bases with no gene match: 18. CDR1 SGHNT and CDR2 YYREEE come from the germline V gene (reference sequence). This CDR3 spans 18 amino acids. CDR3 in amino acids: CASSPGSPRDRFAYGYTF. CDR3 nucleotides: TGTGCCAGCAGCCCCGGTAGCCCCCGGGACAGGTTCGCCTATGGCTACACCTTC.

This clone was recorded once. This chain links TRBV4-1 with TRBJ1-2; perhaps TRBD1 as D (6 bases). Germline V gene sequence: CDR1 MGHRA, CDR2 YSYEKL. Deletions cut 2 bases from V and 8 bases from J, with 9 bases between. The CDR3 totals 12 residues. The CDR3 spells CASSQRQDGYTF. In nucleotides, the CDR3 is TGCGCCAGCAGCCAAAGACAGGACGGCTACACCTTC.

The rearrangement links TRBV29-1 to TRBJ2-1; the match to TRBD2 covers 8 bases. The length of the CDR3 is 13 residues. Germline V gives CDR1 SQVTM, CDR2 ANQGSEA. V was clipped by 8 bases and J by 4 bases; unmatched bases: 7. The CDR3 bases are TGCAGCACAGCGGGAGATTTATACAATGAGCAGTTCTTC. As protein: CSTAGDLYNEQFF.

The rearrangement links TRBV5-8 to TRBJ1-5; D gene uncertain. CDR3 length: 15 amino acids. The V and J ends lost 4 bases and 0 bases respectively, with 11 bases between them. Germline V gene sequence: CDR1 SGHTS, CDR2 YDEGEE. CDR3 residues: CASSQSPYSNQPQHF. The CDR3 DNA follows: TGTGCCAGCAGCCAAAGCCCGTATAGCAATCAGCCCCAGCATTTT.

The rearrangement links TRBV25-1 to TRBJ1-1; D possibly corresponds to TRBD1 (5 bases). Deletions cut 7 bases from V and 1 base from J, with 13 bases between. The CDR3 totals 14 residues. Germline CDR1 is MGHDK and CDR2 is SYGVNS. The DNA for the CDR3 is TGTGCCAGCACCCCGGGGGGAGGGAACACTGAAGCTTTCTTT. It translates to CASTPGGGNTEAFF.